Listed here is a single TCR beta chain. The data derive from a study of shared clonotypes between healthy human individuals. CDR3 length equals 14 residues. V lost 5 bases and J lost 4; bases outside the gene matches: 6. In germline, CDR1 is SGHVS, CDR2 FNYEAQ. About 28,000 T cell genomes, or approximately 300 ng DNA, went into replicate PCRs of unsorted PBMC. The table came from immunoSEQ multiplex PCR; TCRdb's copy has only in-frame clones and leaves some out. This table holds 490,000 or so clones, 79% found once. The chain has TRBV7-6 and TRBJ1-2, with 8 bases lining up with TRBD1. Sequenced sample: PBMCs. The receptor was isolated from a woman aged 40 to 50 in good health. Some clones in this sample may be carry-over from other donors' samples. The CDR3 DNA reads TGTGCCAGCAGCCCCCCCGGACAGGGCTATGGCTACACCTTC. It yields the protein CASSPPGQGYGYTF.